This entry lists 9 T cell receptor beta chains sequenced from one sample in a study of T-cell reconstitution after alpha-beta-depleted transplantation in children (TCRdb year 2016). Libraries were made using PCR. The reads were generated on an Illumina HiSeq 2500. TCR libraries were prepared with molecular barcoding, using unique molecular identifiers to normalize TCRbeta repertoire quantification. Through fastp at Q25 and MiXCR, TCRdb rebuilt clones from the public reads, retaining in-frame beta chains. Each entry is one CDR3 protein sequence, shown with its most common DNA and genes. This sample holds fewer than 550,000 distinct CDR3 sequences; about 10% were observed only once. The ten largest account for about 2% of the sample. Sample treatment or condition, as interpreted from the label and publication: allogeneic hematopoietic cell transplantation with graft depleted of TCRalphabeta T cells and CD19 B cells.

This material consisted of PBMCs, taken before TCRalphabeta/CD19-depleted stem cell transplant. These receptors all come from a child younger than 10 with inherited bone marrow failure, due to receive a stem cell transplant.

As regards this clonotype: The junction does not match germline at one end; this may be a read error. The chain recombines TRBV29-1 with TRBJ2-3; 10 positions agree with TRBD2. The germline gives CDR1 SQVTM, CDR2 ANQGSEA. The CDR3 spans 16 residues. As DNA, the CDR3 is TGCAGCGTCCCCGCCCCCGGGACAGCACTAGCGGGAAGGGTAAATTTT. This codes for CSVPAPGTALAGRVNF.

This clonotype was observed a handful of times. This rearrangement joins TRBV23-1 to TRBJ2-7; TRBD1 aligns across 8 bases. TRBV23-1 is an open reading frame, and its role is uncertain. The J segment lost 0 bases and the V segment lost 0 bases, leaving 4 bases of the junction unmatched. The CDR3 has 16 amino acids. The CDR3, as DNA: TGCGCCAGCAGTCAATCGGACAGGGACATCTCCTACGAGCAGTACTTC. Translation gives CASSQSDRDISYEQYF.

This clonotype was found many times. The chain combines TRBV5-1 with TRBJ1-4, with a weak D call TRBD1 (5 bases). CDR1 and CDR2 from the germline V gene are SGHRS and YFSETQ. Trimming took off 0 bases at V and 5 bases at J, with 11 bases between the two ends. The CDR3 contains 15 residues. The CDR3 DNA follows: TGCGCCAGCAGCTTGGGACAGACTTCCAATGAAAAACTGTTTTTT. Translating gives CASSLGQTSNEKLFF.

Concerning this clonotype itself: Being one base from a much bigger clone, this may be a read error. The J gene is TRBJ2-1, the V gene TRBV20-1, with D tentatively TRBD2 (5 bases). The V end lost 7 bases, the J end lost 8 bases, and 12 bases lay between the germline ends. Germline CDR1 and CDR2: DFQATT and SNEGSKA (reference sequence). The CDR3 has 11 amino acids. The CDR3 loop reads CSGSGSYEQFF. The CDR3 region has the DNA TGCAGTGGTAGTGGGAGCTATGAGCAGTTCTTC.

V and J are TRBV25-1 and TRBJ2-7, with TRBD1 identical over 8 bases. With V trimmed by 4 bases and J by 3 bases, 8 bases remained unmatched. This CDR3 contains 15 residues. Germline-derived CDR1 and CDR2 are MGHDK and SYGVNS. CDR3 amino acids: CASSGAGTGYYEQYF. The DNA of the CDR3 is TGTGCCAGCAGTGGTGCCGGGACAGGTTACTACGAGCAGTACTTC.

This clonotype was recorded many times. The chain is built from TRBV10-2 and TRBJ2-7, with unresolved D. Trimming took 2 bases from V and 2 from J, leaving 4 bases between them. The CDR3 spans 12 residues. Germline V gene data show CDR1 as WSHSY and CDR2 as SAAADI. The CDR3: CASSEGAYEQYF. The CDR3, as DNA: TGCGCCAGCAGTGAGGGAGCCTACGAGCAGTACTTC.

This clonotype was counted ten times or more. The chain is built from TRBV6-5 and TRBJ1-6; 9 bases align to TRBD1. The CDR3 spans 15 residues. Per germline, CDR1 MNHEY and CDR2 SVGAGI. V was clipped by 2 bases and J by 9 bases; unmatched bases: 5. CDR3 residues: CASSYRQGVSSPLHF. The DNA of the CDR3 is TGTGCCAGCAGTTACCGACAGGGGGTTAGTTCACCCCTCCACTTT.

A single count supports this clonotype. This sequence joins TRBV24-1 and TRBJ2-3, with a tentative D call TRBD1 (5 bases). This CDR3 comprises 16 residues. Germline assignment: CDR1 KGHDR and CDR2 SFDVKD. V was cut by 1 base and J by 5 bases, with 15 bases left in between. This CDR3 reads CATSDFPTEAEDTQYF. The CDR3 nucleotides are TGTGCCACCAGTGATTTTCCGACAGAGGCGGAAGATACGCAGTATTTT.

At least ten counts were recorded for this clonotype. The chain recombines TRBV14 with TRBJ2-1; no clear D gene. The V gene lost 4 bases and the J gene lost 0 bases, with 13 bases spanning the gap. The CDR3 extends over 16 amino acids. Germline V gives CDR1 SGHDN, CDR2 FVKESK. The CDR3 reads CASSLRLSRSYNEQFF. In DNA, the CDR3 is TGTGCCAGCAGCCTGCGCCTCTCGCGCTCCTACAATGAGCAGTTCTTC.